Below are 12 T cell receptor beta chains sequenced from a single sample in a study of blood T cell repertoires in COVID-19. Produced via immunoSEQ multiplex PCR; TCRdb's table is partial and in-frame only. In the table there are just over 150,000 clones, approximately 80% of which are singletons. Sequencing was done on a sample of peripheral blood. The receptor source for this set is a man between 60 and 75 years old with acute or convalescent COVID-19.

The CDR3 nucleotides read TGTGCCAGCAGCTCACCGGGACAGGGTATATCCTATGGCTACACCTTC. This sequence encodes CASSSPGQGISYGYTF. The gene calls are TRBV6-2 or TRBV6-3 and TRBJ1-2; 9 bases align to TRBD1. This CDR3 has 16 residues. The junction had 12 bases not matched to a gene; V was cut back by 6 bases and J by 4 bases. Germline V gene sequence: CDR1 MNHEY, CDR2 SVGEGT.

J is TRBJ1-6 and V is TRBV7-2, with D perhaps TRBD1 (6 bases). This CDR3 has 16 residues. Germline loops: CDR1 SGHTA, CDR2 FQGNSA. Trimming removed 2 bases from V and 4 bases from J, with 12 bases in between. CDR3 residues: CASSLNPTGYNSPLHF. CDR3 DNA: TGTGCCAGCAGCTTAAACCCCACAGGGTATAATTCACCCCTCCACTTT.

The chain carries TRBV7-2 and TRBJ2-1, with TRBD2 matching 13 bases. This CDR3 contains 16 residues. The germline V gene encodes CDR1 SGHTA and CDR2 FQGNSA. The V gene end was trimmed by 4 bases and the J gene end by 6 bases; junction bases not matched to a gene: 6. In nucleotides, the CDR3 is TGTGCCAGCAGCTGGACTAGCGGGAGCCGCTTCAATGAGCAGTTCTTC. As protein: CASSWTSGSRFNEQFF. The full variable domain, rest sourced from reference TRBV7-2 and TRBJ2-1, is GAGVSQSPSNKVTEKGKDVELRCDPISGHTALYWYRQSLGQGLEFLIYFQGNSAPDKSGLPSDRFSAERTGGSVSTLTIQRTQQEDSAVYLCASSWTSGSRFNEQFFGPGTRLTVL.

V gene TRBV19 combines with J gene TRBJ1-5, with 7 bases lining up with TRBD1. Unmatched junction bases numbered 10, after V lost 5 bases and J lost 0 bases. Germline V gene lookup returns CDR1 LNHDA and CDR2 SQIVND (reference sequence). The CDR3 runs to 17 residues. The CDR3 DNA follows: TGTGCCAGTAGTCCTTCGGACAGGTTGTATAGCAATCAGCCCCAGCATTTT. Translating gives CASSPSDRLYSNQPQHF.

The chain recombines TRBV27 with TRBJ2-3, with 10 bases fitting TRBD1. V gave up 8 bases and J gave up 5 bases; unmatched junction bases: 16. Germline loops: CDR1 MNHEY, CDR2 SMNVEV (reference sequence). This CDR3 is built from 17 residues. DNA of the CDR3: TGTGCCAGCGCACTCCCGAAGACAGGGGGCGCGATAGATACGCAGTATTTT. It encodes CASALPKTGGAIDTQYF.

The genes are TRBV5-6 and TRBJ2-3, with TRBD2 matching over 9 bases. V lost 4 bases to trimming and J lost 1 base; unmatched junction nucleotides: 7. The germline gives CDR1 SGHDT, CDR2 YYEEEE. There are 16 residues in the CDR3. CDR3 protein: CASSLPSGDRTDTQYF. In nucleotides, the CDR3 is TGTGCCAGCAGCCTTCCTAGCGGGGACCGCACAGATACGCAGTATTTT. Supplemented by reference TRBV5-6 and TRBJ2-3, the full variable domain reads DAGVTQSPTHLIKTRGQQVTLRCSPKSGHDTVSWYQQALGQGPQFIFQYYEEEERQRGNFPDRFSGHQFPNYSSELNVNALLLGDSALYLCASSLPSGDRTDTQYFGPGTRLTVL.

The chain has TRBV18 and TRBJ1-5; D is unresolved. Germline values: CDR1 KGHSH, CDR2 LQKENI. The V end lost 3 bases, the J end lost 2 bases, and 2 bases lay between the germline ends. The CDR3 covers 12 residues. The DNA for the CDR3 is TGTGCCAGCTCACCCGGCAATCAGCCCCAGCATTTT. This encodes CASSPGNQPQHF.

This chain connects TRBV19 to TRBJ2-1; TRBD2 agrees at 11 bases. Germline assignment: CDR1 LNHDA and CDR2 SQIVND (reference sequence). The V and J ends lost 6 bases and 6 bases, in that order; junction bases with no gene match: 7. The CDR3 consists of 15 residues. Here the CDR3 reads CASRPLAGGRNEQFF. For the CDR3, the DNA is TGTGCCAGTAGACCCTTAGCGGGGGGGCGCAATGAGCAGTTCTTC.

The chain recombines TRBV5-1 with TRBJ2-3; 13 bases agree with TRBD2. CDR1 SGHRS and CDR2 YFSETQ come from the germline V gene. The J segment lost 0 bases and the V segment lost 0 bases, leaving 4 bases of the junction unmatched. The CDR3 length is 18 residues. The CDR3 bases are TGCGCCAGCAGCTTGGGGGGACTAGCGGGACCTAGCACAGATACGCAGTATTTT. Translation gives CASSLGGLAGPSTDTQYF.

The V gene is TRBV5-1, the J gene TRBJ1-5, with D tentatively TRBD1 (5 bases). The germline V gene has CDR1 SGHRS and CDR2 YFSETQ. The ends were cut back, 0 bases at V and 2 bases at J, with 9 bases in the middle. This CDR3 comprises 15 residues. CDR3 sequence: CASSLEGPGNQPQHF. The CDR3 nucleotides are TGCGCCAGCAGCTTGGAGGGGCCGGGCAATCAGCCCCAGCATTTT.

This clone occurred a few times. This sequence joins TRBV28 and TRBJ2-4; tentative D call: TRBD2 (6 bases). V was pared by 5 bases and J by 1 base, with 18 bases between. This CDR3 spans 17 amino acids. Looked up from germline, CDR1 is MDHEN and CDR2 is SYDVKM. Here the CDR3 reads CASSQGLYRLAKNIQYF. The DNA of the CDR3 is TGTGCCAGCAGTCAGGGACTTTATAGGTTGGCCAAAAACATTCAGTACTTC.

The chain couples TRBV6-6 to TRBJ1-5, with 12 bases matching TRBD1. The CDR3 runs 15 residues. Trimming removed 5 bases from V and 6 bases from J; junction bases left unmatched: 5. Germline CDR1 and CDR2: MNHNY and SVGAGI (reference sequence). Here the CDR3 DNA reads TGTGCCAGCAGTGCCGGGACAGGGGGCGTTCAGCCCCAGCATTTT. Protein product: CASSAGTGGVQPQHF.